The rows below give T cell receptor beta chains drawn from one sample of a study of technical replicates of blood from four donors. Clones were sequenced by immunoSEQ multiplex PCR, and TCRdb holds only the in-frame ones, with some missing. The sample has about 68,000 clones, 95% to 97% seen once. The source material was T cells isolated from PBMCs. The receptors were sampled from a human donor in good health. Both conserved end residues are part of each CDR3. A D gene is named only where the DNA matches it firmly. Part of the rows lack a size; the others show once, few, many or a class for expanded clones.

>.|TRBV9|TRBD2|TRBJ2-3
TGTGCCAGCAGCGGGGTCCCCCAGTGGCGGGAGGGGTCAGATACGCAGTATTTT
CASSGVPQWREGSDTQYF
>.|TRBV27|.|TRBJ2-5
TGTGCCAGCAGTTTATCGATAGCGAGGAGGGAGACCCAGTACTTC
CASSLSIARRETQYF
>.|TRBV18|.|TRBJ2-3
TGTGCCAGCTCACCTGGAGGTACCACAGATACGCAGTATTTT
CASSPGGTTDTQYF
>.|TRBV6-5|TRBD1|TRBJ1-3
TGTGCCAGTACTCCCGCGACAGGGTCAGGAAACACCATATATTTT
CASTPATGSGNTIYF
>.|TRBV9|.|TRBJ1-2
TGTGCCAGCAGCGTAGAGGGACACCCGTCTGATGGCTACACCTTC
CASSVEGHPSDGYTF
>.|TRBV11-2|.|TRBJ1-1
TGTGCCAGCAGCTTAGCTCGGGTCGGCTCGAACACTGAAGCTTTCTTT
CASSLARVGSNTEAFF
>.|TRBV11-2|.|TRBJ2-7
TGTGCCAGCAGCTTAGGTTCCAGCTCCTACGAGCAGTACTTC
CASSLGSSSYEQYF
>.|TRBV27|TRBD2|TRBJ2-3
TGTGCCAGCAGCATAGGCCCGGGACTAGAGGGGGCAGATACGCAGTATTTT
CASSIGPGLEGADTQYF
>.|TRBV7-2|.|TRBJ2-1
TGTGCCAGCAGCTTAGAGGCGGGTTACAATGAGCAGTTCTTC
CASSLEAGYNEQFF
>.|TRBV7-3|.|TRBJ1-1
TGTGCCAGCAGCTTAGGGGAGGGCACTGAAGCTTTCTTT
CASSLGEGTEAFF
>.|TRBV18|.|TRBJ2-1
TGTGCCAGCTCACCACCAGATAGCTCCTACAATGAGCAGTTCTTC
CASSPPDSSYNEQFF
>once|TRBV4-2|.|TRBJ2-1
TGTGCCAGCAGCCTTCACCCCAGGGATGAGCAGTTCTTC
CASSLHPRDEQFF
>.|TRBV2|TRBD1|TRBJ2-7
TGTGCCAGAGGGGGGACAGGGACACACGAGCAGTACTTC
CARGGTGTHEQYF
>.|TRBV6-5|.|TRBJ2-5
TGTGCCAGCAGTCCCTCAGTAGGGGCTCAAGAGACCCAGTACTTC
CASSPSVGAQETQYF
>.|TRBV18|.|TRBJ2-7
TGTGCCAGCTCACCCACAGGGTTCCCCTACGAGCAGTACTTC
CASSPTGFPYEQYF
>once|TRBV5-1|.|TRBJ2-7
TGCGCCAGCAGCTTGGGTAGGAGCTACGAGCAGTACTTC
CASSLGRSYEQYF
>.|TRBV25-1|.|TRBJ1-5
TGTGCCAGCAACCGGGGCAATCAGCCCCAGCATTTT
CASNRGNQPQHF
>.|TRBV7-9|.|TRBJ2-5
TGTGCCAGCAGCTTATGGCTGGCGGGACAAGAGACCCAGTACTTC
CASSLWLAGQETQYF
>.|TRBV2|.|TRBJ1-3
TGTGCCAGCAGGAGGGGAGGGATATGGGCCACCATATATTTT
CASRRGGIWATIYF
>.|TRBV28|TRBD2|TRBJ2-5
TGTGCCACCGAGAAGTTGGCGGGAGGGCAAGAGACCCAGTACTTC
CATEKLAGGQETQYF
>.|TRBV5-6|.|TRBJ2-7
TGTGCCAGCAGCCTCCCATTCGGCTACGAGCAGTACTTC
CASSLPFGYEQYF
>once|TRBV11-3|TRBD1|TRBJ2-5
TGTGCCAGCAGCTCCGGGACAGGGGTGGTGGAGACCCAGTACTTC
CASSSGTGVVETQYF
>.|TRBV6-6|.|TRBJ1-1
TGTGCCAGCCATTACGCAGTGAACACTGAAGCTTTCTTT
CASHYAVNTEAFF
>.|TRBV9|TRBD2|TRBJ2-1
TGTGCCAGCAGCGTAATAGCGGGAGGGACCGATGAGCAGTTCTTC
CASSVIAGGTDEQFF
>.|TRBV28|.|TRBJ1-1
TGTGCCAGCAGCGTATACAGGATGAACACTGAAGCTTTCTTT
CASSVYRMNTEAFF
>.|TRBV7-2|.|TRBJ2-1
TGTGCCAGCAGGGGGAATAGAGGGAGGACGAATGAGCAGTTCTTC
CASRGNRGRTNEQFF